This TCR beta chain is drawn from a study of shared clonotypes between healthy human individuals. About the study: Those who served as donors were a couple of women and a few men between the ages of 18 and 49. Study-wide findings and caveats: Larger estimated richness was generally recorded for naive subsets relative to memory subsets.

Germline V lookup: CDR1 SGHRS, CDR2 YFSETQ. This CDR3 has 13 residues. Trimming left V 4 bases short and J 4 bases short, with 8 bases between. In the study's own analysis: ImmunoSEQ sequences covered only the junction and lacked quality scores; filtering therefore differed. Sequencing was performed with immunoSEQ multiplex PCR; in TCRdb, only in-frame clones are kept and a portion is missing. V and J calls and clone size are given by that table; D and trimming were obtained from the DNA. The profile covers 550,000 to 700,000 clones, with more than 70% appearing a single time and about 1.8% taken by the ten largest. In regard to this clone: The target antigen is unknown.

Division of CD4+ cells produced a CD45RA+ naive subset and a CD45RA-negative memory subset. This chain joins TRBV5-1 and TRBJ1-4, with D perhaps TRBD1 (5 bases). Source material: memory CD4+ T cells sorted from blood. Described subset: CD45RA-negative fraction. The receptor was isolated from a woman aged 30 to 39 in good health. The CDR3 sequence: CASSRQNNEKLFF. The CDR3 bases are TGCGCCAGCAGCCGACAGAATAATGAAAAACTGTTTTTT.